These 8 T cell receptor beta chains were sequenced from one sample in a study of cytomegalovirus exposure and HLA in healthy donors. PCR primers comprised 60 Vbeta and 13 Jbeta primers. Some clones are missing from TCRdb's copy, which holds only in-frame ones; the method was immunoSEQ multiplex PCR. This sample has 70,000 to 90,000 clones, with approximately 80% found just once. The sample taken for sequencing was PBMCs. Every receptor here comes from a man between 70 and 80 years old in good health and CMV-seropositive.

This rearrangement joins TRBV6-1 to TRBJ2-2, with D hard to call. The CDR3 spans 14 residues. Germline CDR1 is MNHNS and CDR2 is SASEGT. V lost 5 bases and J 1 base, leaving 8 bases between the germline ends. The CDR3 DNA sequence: TGTGCCAGCAGTAATAACAGGAACACCGGGGAGCTGTTTTTT. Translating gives CASSNNRNTGELFF.

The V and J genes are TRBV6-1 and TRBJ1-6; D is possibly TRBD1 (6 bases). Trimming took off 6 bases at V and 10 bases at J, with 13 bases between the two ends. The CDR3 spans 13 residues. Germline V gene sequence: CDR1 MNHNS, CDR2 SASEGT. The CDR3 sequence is CASRDSPFSPLHF. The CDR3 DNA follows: TGTGCCAGCAGGGACAGCCCCTTCTCACCCCTCCACTTT.

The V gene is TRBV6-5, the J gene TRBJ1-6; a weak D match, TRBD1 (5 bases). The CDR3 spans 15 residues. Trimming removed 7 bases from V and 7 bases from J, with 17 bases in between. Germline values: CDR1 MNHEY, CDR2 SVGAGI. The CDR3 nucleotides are TGTGCCAGCACTCCCACCTCCCGGGGGAATTCACCCCTCCACTTT. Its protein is CASTPTSRGNSPLHF.

As DNA, the CDR3 is TGTGCCAGCAGCTTAGCCGGGACTAGTTTCTTCTTC. Its translation: CASSLAGTSFFF. The rearrangement joins TRBV7-9 to TRBJ2-1; 8 nucleotides line up with TRBD2. Germline V lookup: CDR1 SEHNR, CDR2 FQNEAQ (reference sequence). J lost 16 bases, V lost 0 bases, and 5 bases had no gene match. The CDR3 length is 12 residues. The entire variable domain, with the rest obtained from reference TRBV7-9 and TRBJ2-1, is as follows: DTGVSQNPRHKITKRGQNVTFRCDPISEHNRLYWYRQTLGQGPEFLTYFQNEAQLEKSRLLSDRFSAERPKGSFSTLEIQRTEQGDSAMYLCASSLAGTSFFFGPGTRLTVL.

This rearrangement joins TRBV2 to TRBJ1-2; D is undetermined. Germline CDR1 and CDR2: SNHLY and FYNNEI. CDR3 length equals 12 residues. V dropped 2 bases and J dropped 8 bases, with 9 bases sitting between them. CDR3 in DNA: TGTGCCAGCAGTGAATCAGCGGGGGGCTACACCTTC. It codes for CASSESAGGYTF.

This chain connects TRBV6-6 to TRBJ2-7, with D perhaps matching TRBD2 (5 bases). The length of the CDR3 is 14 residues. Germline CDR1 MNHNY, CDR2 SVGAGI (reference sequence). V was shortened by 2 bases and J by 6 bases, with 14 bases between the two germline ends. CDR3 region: CASSYRHEGVEQYF. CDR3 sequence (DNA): TGTGCCAGCAGTTACCGTCACGAGGGTGTCGAGCAGTACTTC.

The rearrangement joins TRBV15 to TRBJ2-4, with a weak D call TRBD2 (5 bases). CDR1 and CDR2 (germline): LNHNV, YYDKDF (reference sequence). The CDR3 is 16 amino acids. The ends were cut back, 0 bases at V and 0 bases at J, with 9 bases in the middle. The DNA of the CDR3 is TGTGCCACCAGCAGAGAAGGACTGATAGCCAAAAACATTCAGTACTTC. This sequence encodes CATSREGLIAKNIQYF.

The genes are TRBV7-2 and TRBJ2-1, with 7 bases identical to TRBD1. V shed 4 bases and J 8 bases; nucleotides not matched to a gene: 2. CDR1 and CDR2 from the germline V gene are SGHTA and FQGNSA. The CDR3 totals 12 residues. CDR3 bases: TGTGCCAGCAGCTCGACAGGGTATGAGCAGTTCTTC. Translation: CASSSTGYEQFF.